This paragraph reports one TCR beta chain. Its specificity is unknown. Profiling relied on immunoSEQ multiplex PCR, and the TCRdb table lists in-frame clones only, not all of them. Among some 150,000 clones listed, 89% were seen once. The sample comes from a study of cytomegalovirus exposure and HLA in healthy donors. The overall study: Per a later analysis, the 666 first-cohort and 110 or so validation repertoires shared one platform.

Trimming pared 4 bases from V and 4 bases from J, leaving 11 bases between. The germline CDR1 and CDR2 sequences are MGHDK and SYGVNS. The CDR3 spans 14 residues. Study-level findings and limits: As confirmed in vitro, three CMV-associated chains were specific for CMV antigens. The majority of TCR sequences were rare, yet some public TCRs appeared in many donors.

The rearrangement uses TRBV25-1 and TRBJ1-3; weak D call: TRBD1 (6 bases). The source is a woman aged 18-29 years in good health and CMV-seropositive. The source material was PBMCs. Here the CDR3 reads CASSAQGRGNTIYF. The CDR3 DNA sequence: TGTGCCAGCAGTGCACAGGGTCGGGGAAACACCATATATTTT.